This entry lists 22 T cell receptor beta chains sequenced from one sample in a study of PD-L1 blockade in urothelial cancer. The table came from immunoSEQ multiplex PCR; TCRdb's copy has only in-frame clones and leaves some out. The table records just over 35,000 clones, 36% of them present only once. The specimen comprised tumor tissue, sampled before atezolizumab (anti-PD-L1) treatment. These receptor sequences come from a man aged 60-69 years with urothelial cancer.

J is TRBJ1-1 and V is TRBV5-1; D is possibly TRBD1 (5 bases). This CDR3 contains 16 residues. V was clipped by 4 bases and J by 0 bases, with 16 bases between them. Germline V gene sequence: CDR1 SGHRS, CDR2 YFSETQ. This CDR3 is CASSPGTVVLNTEAFF. As DNA, the CDR3 is TGCGCCAGCAGCCCGGGGACGGTCGTCTTGAACACTGAAGCTTTCTTT.

In this sample, this clone turned up a few times. The V call is TRBV18, the J call TRBJ1-4; the D is unclear. The CDR3 is 15 amino acids. The V end lost 3 bases, the J end lost 8 bases, and 16 bases lay between the germline ends. CDR1 is KGHSH and CDR2 is LQKENI in the germline V gene. CDR3 amino acids: CASSPAVLGYEKLFF. The CDR3 region has the DNA TGTGCCAGCTCACCCGCAGTCCTGGGATACGAAAAACTGTTTTTT. Full variable domain (rest looked up from reference TRBV18 and TRBJ1-4): NAGVMQNPRHLVRRRGQEARLRCSPMKGHSHVYWYRQLPEEGLKFMVYLQKENIIDESGMPKERFSAEFPKEGPSILRIQQVVRGDSAAYFCASSPAVLGYEKLFFGSGTQLSVL.

The chain couples TRBV30 to TRBJ1-1, with a tentative D call TRBD1 (5 bases). Between the trimmed V and J ends, which lost 2 bases and 9 bases, there was a span of 16 bases. This CDR3 spans 13 amino acids. CDR1 GTSNPN and CDR2 SVGIG come from the germline V gene (reference sequence). CDR3 coding DNA: TGTGCCTGGAGTAGGGGAACCCCAACGAAAGCTTTCTTT. Translation gives CAWSRGTPTKAFF.

This sequence joins TRBV6-8 and TRBJ1-2, with D possibly being TRBD1 (6 bases). Deletions cut 5 bases from V and 13 bases from J, with 17 bases between. The CDR3 sequence is 12 residues long. Germline V gives CDR1 MNHGY, CDR2 SAAAGT. The DNA of the CDR3 is TGTGCCAGCAGTCCACTTGGACAGTCAGGCACCTTC. This sequence encodes CASSPLGQSGTF.

This clone showed up just a few times. The rearrangement links TRBV15 to TRBJ2-5, with D possibly called TRBD1 or TRBD2 (5 bases each). Germline CDR1 is LNHNV and CDR2 is YYDKDF (reference sequence). The V end was cut by 1 base, the J end by 5 bases, with 11 bases between. The CDR3 covers 14 residues. CDR3 in DNA: TGTGCCACCAGCAGAGGATTGGGGGAGGAGACCCAGTACTTC. Its protein product is CATSRGLGEETQYF.

The rearrangement joins TRBV19 to TRBJ1-3; D is uncertain. The CDR3 contains 16 residues. V was shortened by 7 bases and J by 0 bases, with 16 bases between the two germline ends. The germline V gene has CDR1 LNHDA and CDR2 SQIVND (reference sequence). CDR3 nucleotides: TGTGCCAGTACTAGAAGCCTCGGAAACTCTGGAAACACCATATATTTT. Its translation is CASTRSLGNSGNTIYF.

The genes are TRBV10-3 and TRBJ1-5, with TRBD1 identical over 7 bases. Unmatched junction bases numbered 11, after V lost 10 bases and J lost 2 bases. This CDR3 has 15 residues. From germline, CDR1 is ENHRY and CDR2 SYGVKD. This chain's CDR3 is CATSIQGEGNQPQHF. The CDR3 DNA sequence: TGTGCCACCTCCATCCAGGGGGAAGGCAATCAGCCCCAGCATTTT.

The V and J genes are TRBV19 and TRBJ1-6; TRBD1 is a possible D gene (6 bases). The germline V and J ends were trimmed by 10 bases and 10 bases, with 20 bases remaining between them. The CDR3 runs to 14 residues. Germline values: CDR1 LNHDA, CDR2 SQIVND (reference sequence). In nucleotides, the CDR3 is TGTGCCACGGCCCTAGGACAGCTTAGCTCACCCCTCCACTTT. It yields the protein CATALGQLSSPLHF.

This clone was seen more than once but under ten times. The J gene is TRBJ1-2, the V gene TRBV16; the D gene is possibly TRBD1 (5 bases). V lost 3 bases, J lost 7 bases, and 9 bases lay in between. The V gene's germline CDR1 is KGHSY and CDR2 FQNENV. CDR3 size: 12 residues. The CDR3 protein is CASSHRDGGYTF. The DNA of the CDR3 is TGTGCCAGCAGCCATCGGGACGGTGGCTACACCTTC.

The chain is built from TRBV19 and TRBJ2-2; tentatively, D is TRBD1 (6 bases). Between the trimmed V and J ends, which lost 5 bases and 7 bases, there was a span of 11 bases. Per germline, CDR1 LNHDA and CDR2 SQIVND (reference sequence). The CDR3 is 13 amino acids. The CDR3 loop is CASSQGLNGELFF. The CDR3 bases are TGTGCCAGTAGTCAGGGGCTCAACGGGGAGCTGTTTTTT.

In this sample, this clone turned up a few times. The V and J genes are TRBV29-1 and TRBJ1-1; a possible D gene is TRBD1 (6 bases). From germline, CDR1 is SQVTM and CDR2 ANQGSEA. Trimming cost V 4 bases and J 4 bases, with 22 bases left between them. The CDR3 sequence is 16 residues long. The CDR3 region has the DNA TGCAGCGTTGCTACAGGGAACCGCGGCAGGGGCACTGAAGCTTTCTTT. Its protein product is CSVATGNRGRGTEAFF.

A few counts support this clone. The rearrangement uses TRBV29-1 and TRBJ1-1; 12 nucleotides agree with TRBD1. This CDR3 is built from 14 residues. Trimming took 3 bases from V and 6 from J; bases not matched to a gene: 5. Germline values: CDR1 SQVTM, CDR2 ANQGSEA. The CDR3 DNA sequence: TGCAGCGTTGAGGGACAGGGGGCGTTCGCTGAAGCTTTCTTT. Translating it yields CSVEGQGAFAEAFF.

This clone turned up a few times. The chain employs TRBV9 and TRBJ1-6; D is perhaps TRBD1 (5 bases). Germline V lookup: CDR1 SGDLS, CDR2 YYNGEE. This CDR3 is built from 14 residues. V was shortened by 3 bases and J by 7 bases, with 11 bases between the two germline ends. DNA for the CDR3: TGTGCCAGCAGCGCCTACGGGGGAAATTCACCCCTCCACTTT. Translating gives CASSAYGGNSPLHF.

The chain joins TRBV5-1 to TRBJ2-7, with a weak D call TRBD1 (6 bases). Trimming removed 0 bases from V and 5 bases from J, with 12 bases in between. CDR3 length: 14 amino acids. CDR1 and CDR2 (germline): SGHRS, YFSETQ. The CDR3 nucleotides read TGCGCCAGCAGCTTGGCCCAGGGGAAGCACGAGCAGTACTTC. As protein: CASSLAQGKHEQYF.

The chain combines TRBV6-8 with TRBJ2-7, with 11 bases fitting TRBD1. Germline CDR1 reads MNHGY; CDR2 reads SAAAGT. Trimming took 7 bases from V and 3 from J; bases not matched to a gene: 20. The CDR3 covers 19 residues. CDR3 in DNA: TGTGCCAGCACTGGACAGGGGGCCTCTCTAGGGTCTCGGGGCTACGAGCAGTACTTC. It encodes CASTGQGASLGSRGYEQYF.

This clone has a handful of counts. The V gene is TRBV6-8, the J gene TRBJ2-1; D ambiguous. The germline CDR1 and CDR2 sequences are MNHGY and SAAAGT. V was shortened by 6 bases and J by 6 bases, with 15 bases between the two germline ends. The CDR3 runs 14 residues. The CDR3 bases are TGTGCCAGCAGGGATGCACGGGCCCTCAATGAGCAGTTCTTC. It yields the protein CASRDARALNEQFF.

The table lists this clone with a few counts. The chain carries TRBV25-1 and TRBJ2-5, with D tentatively TRBD1 or TRBD2 (5 bases each). The CDR3 length is 16 residues. V was pared by 2 bases and J by 4 bases, with 17 bases between. Germline V CDR1 and CDR2: MGHDK, SYGVNS. The DNA of the CDR3 is TGTGCCAGCAGTGAAGGGTCCCGGGCTGGGGGAGAGACCCAGTACTTC. It yields the protein CASSEGSRAGGETQYF.

V gene TRBV30 combines with J gene TRBJ1-3; D not resolved. CDR3 length: 11 residues. The V gene's germline CDR1 is GTSNPN and CDR2 SVGIG (reference sequence). Deletions cut 0 bases from V and 5 bases from J, with 2 bases between. CDR3 nucleotides: TGTGCCTGGAGTGTAAGAAACACCATATATTTT. Translated: CAWSVRNTIYF. The entire variable domain, with the rest obtained from reference TRBV30 and TRBJ1-3, is as follows: SQTIHQWPATLVQPVGSPLSLECTVEGTSNPNLYWYRQAAGRGLQLLFYSVGIGQISSEVPQNLSASRPQDRQFILSSKKLLLSDSGFYLCAWSVRNTIYFGEGSWLTVV.

This clone was recorded a few times. This chain joins TRBV19 and TRBJ1-2; 7 bases are a match to TRBD1. From germline, CDR1 is LNHDA and CDR2 SQIVND (reference sequence). The CDR3 contains 13 residues. Germline trimming cut 3 bases from V and 6 bases from J; bases unmatched to any gene: 4. The CDR3 sequence: CASSMGQYNGYTF. CDR3 DNA: TGTGCCAGTAGTATGGGACAGTACAATGGCTACACCTTC.

This clone was counted ten times or more. V is TRBV11-3 and J is TRBJ1-4; D ambiguous. The CDR3 contains 15 residues. V gave up 2 bases and J gave up 0 bases, with 7 bases separating them. CDR1 and CDR2 (germline): SGHNT, YENEEA. CDR3 nucleotides: TGTGCCAGCAGCTTAAACGAGGCAACTAATGAAAAACTGTTTTTT. Amino acids: CASSLNEATNEKLFF.

This clone was observed a few times. The V and J genes are TRBV6-8 and TRBJ1-6; 9 bases fit TRBD1. Per the germline V gene, CDR1 is MNHGY and CDR2 is SAAAGT. The J segment lost 8 bases and the V segment lost 5 bases, leaving 7 bases of the junction unmatched. This CDR3 has 15 amino acids. This CDR3 reads CASSGETGGYSPLHF. The DNA for the CDR3 is TGTGCCAGCAGTGGAGAGACAGGGGGGTATTCACCCCTCCACTTT.

The V and J genes are TRBV19 and TRBJ1-4, with 7 bases aligning to TRBD1. The V gene end was trimmed by 6 bases and the J gene end by 5 bases; junction bases not matched to a gene: 6. The CDR3 covers 14 residues. From germline, CDR1 is LNHDA and CDR2 SQIVND (reference sequence). The CDR3 is CASSPQGRNEKLFF. CDR3 nucleotides: TGTGCCAGTAGCCCACAGGGGAGAAATGAAAAACTGTTTTTT.